The clone carrying this TCR beta chain was found many times. Germline CDR1 is SGHTA and CDR2 is FQGNSA. The CDR3 has 11 amino acids. Trimming removed 6 bases at V and 3 bases at J, with 4 bases between. The record originates from a study of blood T cells in healthy people across ages. The use of a sample-barcoded 5' primer and a J-beta primer mix characterized a second PCR of about 7 to 12 cycles. Each CDR3 protein is one row after TCRdb ran MiXCR on the 5' RACE reads. Of roughly 550,000 distinct CDR3 sequences listed, 24% are singletons. The sample was also reused in another study, on T cells of mothers and their children.

The TCR originated in a boy younger than 18 in good health. The V gene is TRBV7-2, the J gene TRBJ2-3; no reliable D call. Sequencing was performed on blood. The CDR3 DNA reads as TGTGCCAGCAGACGGACAGATACGCAGTATTTT. Protein product: CASRRTDTQYF. Combining the CDR3 with reference TRBV7-2 and TRBJ2-3 gives the whole variable domain GAGVSQSPSNKVTEKGKDVELRCDPISGHTALYWYRQSLGQGLEFLIYFQGNSAPDKSGLPSDRFSAERTGGSVSTLTIQRTQQEDSAVYLCASRRTDTQYFGPGTRLTVL.